The entry that follows covers one T cell receptor (beta chain) sequence. This clone appeared a single time. The antigen it binds to is not known. No quality values exist for individual bases; no much larger clone is one base distant. The donors were healthy, HIV-negative adults who had no recently reported acute infections or vaccinations. Every donor was a Caucasian adult living in Nashville, Tennessee, USA. CD4+ T cells were enriched through magnetic negative selection, after which naive cells were positively selected on CD45RA and the remaining negative fraction served as the memory subset. Blood was collected by leukapheresis, and PBMCs were isolated by Ficoll-Histopaque density gradient centrifugation and then cryopreserved in liquid nitrogen vapor phase. Analytical flow cytometry was used to check the purity and quantity of every magnetically sorted T cell population. Genomic DNA was isolated from every sorted fraction and measured by UV absorbance on a Nanodrop 2000c.

The source of the sample is a study of shared clonotypes between healthy human individuals (dated by TCRdb to about 2020). General notes on the study: Two women and a few men aged 18 to 49 years were included in the cohort. To estimate repertoire size and how much clonotypes are shared between individuals, the study performed deep sequencing of blood TCR repertoires from roughly five healthy adults. For each donor, CD4 naive and CD4 memory were each run on three plates, CD8 naive on two plates, and CD8 memory on one plate. Different laboratories and diverse techniques were used to prepare libraries and sequence TCR repertoires, to increase sequencing depth and limit assay-specific biases. Leukapheresis yielded between about 0.85 and 9 billion PBMCs per donor.

Results the study describes overall, beyond this receptor: Pairwise subsampling indicated that sequencing depth was expected to affect the degree of clonotype sharing among donors. Compared with non-shared clonotypes, clonotypes shared by all four sorted-subset donors had higher generation probabilities. The small number of donors limited the genetic and exposure-history diversity represented. Sharing across a few donors was observed for around 5% of naive CD4, 3% to 3.5% of naive CD8, 2% to 2.5% of memory CD4, and roughly 0.43% of memory CD8 clonotypes. Sampling was restricted to blood, and TCR repertoires in tissue are likely to differ from TCR repertoires in blood. Naive subsets generally had larger estimated clonotype richness than memory subsets. Incomplete sequencing was indicated by rarefaction of sorted-subset datasets, despite the large sequencing depth.

From the germline V gene, CDR1 is SGHDT and CDR2 is YYEEEE. From the cysteine through the phenylalanine, the CDR3 covers 14 amino acids. Only the CDR3 part of the read is kept: 42 bases, read in frame from the first base. V drops 2 bases and J drops 2 bases, leaving 11 bases in between. TCR CDR3 regions were amplified from genomic DNA by multiplex PCR using the deep immunoSEQ assay. Genomic DNA extracted from each cell subset was distributed evenly over all wells of several immunoSEQ 96-well plates, and each plate served as one replicate. For sorted subsets, 150 to 250 ng of genomic DNA, equivalent to about 30,000 T cell genomes, went into each replicate PCR. Purified libraries were measured with a Qubit 3.0 fluorometer, size-checked on a Bioanalyzer 2100, and measured again with the KAPA Library Quantification kit. A separate single-read 150-cycle Illumina NextSeq 550 flow cell was used to sequence each immunoSEQ 96-well plate. The paper's processing steps were these. Because the immunoSEQ output held only junctional sequences and lacked quality scores, the filtering could not match the filtering applied to full-length reads. Sequences were annotated with PyIR, a Python wrapper for IgBLAST v1.9, and V/J genes and CDR3 were assigned using IMGT germline references. Reads were filtered out if the reads had weak V/J assignments (E-value above 1e-6), no CDR3, stop codons, out-of-frame junctions, or ambiguous translated residues. A V3J clonotype was defined by an identical inferred V gene, J gene, and CDR3 amino acid sequence. The percentage overlap between two repertoires was calculated by dividing the number of shared unique clonotypes by the size of the smaller repertoire. Richness of each repertoire was evaluated using RTK rarefaction, the Chao1 estimator, and Recon v2.1 estimates of unobserved clonotypes. OLGA was used to compute generation probabilities for all TCRbeta clonotypes that the gDNA method yielded from a handful of donors. TCRdb provides this immuneACCESS table in a form limited to in-frame rearrangements. Some clones are lacking; in checked studies, under half of them reflect an unresolved V gene, and why the rest are absent is not known. The V and J calls and clone size come from that table; D and trimming were worked out from the DNA. In all, the sample holds about 1 million clones, and more than 75% of those were seen once. More than 0.45% of the sample lies in the top ten.

The origin of this receptor is a man younger than 35 in good health. Some clones in this sample may be carry-over from other donors' samples. The rearrangement combines TRBV5-6 with TRBJ2-7, with an unclear D gene assignment. What was sequenced was memory CD4+ T cells from PBMCs. According to the study, the label for this sample's cell subset or site signals: CD45RA-negative fraction. This receptor carries the CDR3 CASSFAALPYEQYF. The sequenced DNA is TGTGCCAGCAGCTTTGCGGCCCTTCCCTACGAGCAGTACTTC.